Presented here are 11 T cell receptor beta chains from one specimen sequenced in a study of molecular identifiers for immune sequencing clone quantification. Using its own MiXCR run on the PCR reads, TCRdb lists one record per CDR3 protein. The sample has some 320,000 distinct CDR3 sequences, roughly a quarter seen once. Sequenced input: naive CD8+ T cells from blood, with Jurkat cell RNA spiked in. The sample's subset: FACS-sorted CD8+CD4-CCR7+CD45RA+ naive T cells. The receptor source for this set is a human donor in good health. Some libraries in this study had Jurkat cell RNA spiked in.

This clonotype was found many times. V usage is TRBV5-1 and J usage is TRBJ2-3; tentatively, D is TRBD2 (5 bases). Trimming cost V 5 bases and J 2 bases, with 21 bases left between them. CDR1 SGHRS and CDR2 YFSETQ come from the germline V gene. CDR3 size: 17 residues. The CDR3 reads CASRSWGAEETTDTQYF. The CDR3 nucleotides are TGCGCCAGCAGATCGTGGGGAGCGGAGGAGACCACAGATACGCAGTATTTT.

To note about this clonotype: The CDR3 does not end in the conserved phenylalanine or tryptophan, so this is likely a read error. The chain is built from TRBV13 and TRBJ2-3; D tentatively reads TRBD1 or TRBD2 (5 bases each). CDR3 length equals 16 residues. Germline-derived CDR1 and CDR2 are PRHDT and FYEKMQ (reference sequence). The V end lost 7 bases, the J end lost 7 bases, and 24 bases lay between the germline ends. In nucleotides, the CDR3 is TGTGCCAGCACCTCCCTCGAGGGCAGGGAGCGGAATACGCAGTATTCT. This gives the protein CASTSLEGRERNTQYS.

V is TRBV7-6 and J is TRBJ2-3, with TRBD1 matching over 10 bases. Unmatched junction bases numbered 4, after V lost 2 bases and J lost 5 bases. Germline V gives CDR1 SGHVS, CDR2 FNYEAQ. The CDR3 is 15 amino acids. The CDR3 region has the DNA TGTGCCAGCAGCTTAACGACAGGGGGCCGAGATACGCAGTATTTT. This codes for CASSLTTGGRDTQYF.

The sample holds many counts of this clonotype. The gene calls are TRBV7-9 and TRBJ2-7, with a possible D match to TRBD1 (5 bases). Germline loops: CDR1 SEHNR, CDR2 FQNEAQ (reference sequence). The CDR3 sequence is 13 residues long. V lost 0 bases, J lost 4 bases, and 7 bases lay in between. The DNA for the CDR3 is TGTGCCAGCAGCTTAGCGCAGGGTTACGAGCAGTACTTC. As protein: CASSLAQGYEQYF.

The J gene is TRBJ2-3, the V gene TRBV6-2 or TRBV6-3; 12 positions match TRBD2. With V trimmed by 5 bases and J by 1 base, 4 bases remained unmatched. The CDR3 consists of 16 residues. Germline-derived CDR1 and CDR2 are MNHEY and SVGEGT. The CDR3 DNA follows: TGTGCCAGCAGTCGCCGACTAGCGGGAGGCACAGATACGCAGTATTTT. Protein product: CASSRRLAGGTDTQYF.

The chain combines TRBV20-1 with TRBJ2-7; D call uncertain. There are 12 residues in the CDR3. V lost 6 bases and J 1 base, leaving 10 bases between the germline ends. Per germline, CDR1 DFQATT and CDR2 SNEGSKA (reference sequence). The CDR3 DNA reads TGCAGTGCCATGGCAGAGTCCTACGAGCAGTACTTC. It is translated as CSAMAESYEQYF.

As to this clonotype: The conserved phenylalanine or tryptophan normally closing the CDR3 is absent here, so this likely arose from a read error. The V call is TRBV2, the J call TRBJ2-7; 7 bases are a match to TRBD1. CDR3 length: 15 residues. Germline V CDR1 and CDR2: SNHLY, FYNNEI. After removal of 7 bases from V and 2 bases from J, the junction contained 11 bases not matched to a gene. The CDR3 sequence: CASKFATGDTYEQYL. CDR3 DNA sequence: TGTGCCAGCAAGTTCGCTACAGGGGATACCTACGAGCAGTACCTC.

This clonotype turned up a few times. The rearrangement links TRBV7-9 to TRBJ2-2; 12 bases line up with TRBD1. J was trimmed by 6 bases and V by 5 bases; bases with no gene match: 7. Germline V gene sequence: CDR1 SEHNR, CDR2 FQNEAQ (reference sequence). This CDR3 spans 16 amino acids. The CDR3 loop reads CASSHPGQGAAGELFF. The DNA of the CDR3 is TGTGCCAGCAGCCATCCGGGACAGGGGGCAGCCGGGGAGCTGTTTTTT.

The chain combines TRBV11-2 with TRBJ2-1; D uncertain. V lost 5 bases and J 7 bases, leaving 9 bases between the germline ends. The CDR3 extends over 12 amino acids. Germline-derived CDR1 and CDR2 are SGHAT and FQNNGV. The CDR3 DNA reads TGTGCCAGCAGCCCACACCTGAATGAGCAGTTCTTC. Translation: CASSPHLNEQFF.

Comment on this clonotype: A much bigger clone sits one base away, suggesting this may be a read error. Here the CDR3 DNA reads TGTGCCTGGAGTCTGCTTACCCGGCCCGATCAGCCCCAGCATTTT. It codes for CAWSLLTRPDQPQHF. This chain joins TRBV30 and TRBJ1-5; no firm D call. This CDR3 has 15 amino acids. Germline V gene data show CDR1 as GTSNPN and CDR2 as SVGIG (reference sequence). Between the trimmed V and J ends, which lost 2 bases and 5 bases, there was a span of 16 bases.

In its sample, this clonotype was seen many times. The gene calls are TRBV30 and TRBJ1-1; no clear D. CDR1 is GTSNPN, CDR2 SVGIG, per germline (reference sequence). Between the trimmed V and J ends, which lost 7 bases and 0 bases, there was a span of 12 bases. The CDR3 is 13 residues long. The CDR3 loop reads CAYAEGMNTEAFF. For the CDR3, the DNA is TGTGCCTACGCGGAGGGCATGAACACTGAAGCTTTCTTT.